This T cell receptor (beta chain) was recovered during a study of blood T cell repertoires in COVID-19. Study background: Material from acute and convalescent COVID-19 was sourced from the United States, Italy and Spain.

Original analysis: The assay estimated nucleated cells by amplifying reference gene primers. Sequenced by immunoSEQ multiplex PCR; TCRdb stores in-frame clones only, minus some. Clone size and V and J calls were adopted from that table, with D and trimming inferred from the DNA. The sample has roughly 150,000 clones, 87% seen once. Germline values: CDR1 MDHEN, CDR2 SYDVKM. This CDR3 is built from 13 residues. The V and J ends lost 4 bases and 7 bases, in that order; junction bases with no gene match: 4. Remarks on this clone: The same CDR3 is also encoded by other DNA sequences in this sample.

The gene calls are TRBV28 and TRBJ1-2; TRBD1 matches at 9 bases. The TCR was taken from a man at least 80 years old with acute or convalescent COVID-19. Material for sequencing was peripheral blood. CDR3 sequence reads: CASSSGQGGGYTF. In nucleotides, the CDR3 is TGTGCCAGCAGTTCGGGACAGGGAGGTGGCTACACCTTC.